This TCR beta chain was sequenced for a study of cytomegalovirus exposure and HLA in healthy donors. PCR primers comprised 60 Vbeta and 13 Jbeta primers. Assay used: immunoSEQ multiplex PCR; TCRdb lists only in-frame clones, some missing. The sample includes approximately 150,000 clones, about 84% of them seen just once. The CDR3 runs 13 residues. Germline-derived CDR1 and CDR2 are GTSNPN and SVGIG (reference sequence). Losses at the gene ends were 5 bases for V and 5 bases for J; bases not matched to a gene: 3. This clone occurred once. The chain has TRBV30 and TRBJ1-4; 9 positions agree with TRBD1. This clonotype originated in a woman aged 18-29 years in good health and CMV-seropositive. Material for sequencing was PBMCs. CDR3 region: CAWRQGVNEKLFF. The CDR3 region has the DNA TGTGCCTGGCGACAGGGGGTGAATGAAAAACTGTTTTTT.